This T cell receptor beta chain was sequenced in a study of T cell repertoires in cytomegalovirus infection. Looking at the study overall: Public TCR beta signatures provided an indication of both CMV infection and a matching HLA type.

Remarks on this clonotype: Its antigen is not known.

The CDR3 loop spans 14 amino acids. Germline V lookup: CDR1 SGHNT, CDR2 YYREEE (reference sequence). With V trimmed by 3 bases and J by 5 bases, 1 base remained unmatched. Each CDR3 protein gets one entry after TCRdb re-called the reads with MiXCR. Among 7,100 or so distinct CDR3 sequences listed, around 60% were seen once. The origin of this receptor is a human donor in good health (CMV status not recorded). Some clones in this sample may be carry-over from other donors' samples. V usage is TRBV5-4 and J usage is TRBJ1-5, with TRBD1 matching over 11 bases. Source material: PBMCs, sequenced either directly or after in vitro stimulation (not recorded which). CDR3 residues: CASSSGQGDQPQHF. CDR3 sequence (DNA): TGTGCCAGCAGCTCGGGACAGGGGGATCAGCCCCAGCATTTT. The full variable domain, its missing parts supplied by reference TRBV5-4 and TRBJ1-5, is ETGVTQSPTHLIKTRGQQVTLRCSSQSGHNTVSWYQQALGQGPQFIFQYYREEENGRGNFPPRFSGLQFPNYSSELNVNALELDDSALYLCASSSGQGDQPQHFGDGTRLSIL.